The clone carrying this T cell receptor (beta chain) showed up just a few times. Its cognate antigen is unknown. Using immunoSEQ multiplex PCR, the repertoire was profiled, and TCRdb retains in-frame clones only, with some absent. The repertoire holds about 480,000 clones, with roughly 79% as singletons. The source of the sample is a study of shared clonotypes between healthy human individuals. General study findings and limits: A small donor pool kept down the genetic and exposure-history diversity that was represented.

With 2 bases removed from V and 0 bases from J, the gap between germline ends came to 7 bases. This CDR3 comprises 15 residues. Germline assignment: CDR1 MNHNY and CDR2 SVGAGI (reference sequence). The receptor comes from a woman in her thirties or forties in good health. Some clones in this sample may be carry-over from other donors' samples. Sample: PBMCs. The chain is built from TRBV6-6 and TRBJ1-4; D unresolved. The CDR3: CASSYKGSTNEKLFF. The CDR3 DNA sequence: TGTGCCAGCAGTTACAAGGGCTCAACTAATGAAAAACTGTTTTTT.